This T cell receptor (beta chain) appears in the sequencing data of a study of blood T cell repertoires in COVID-19. V lost 3 bases, J lost 7 bases, and 6 bases stayed unmatched. The CDR3 consists of 16 residues. CDR1 is LNHNV, CDR2 YYDKDF, per germline (reference sequence). Clones were sequenced by immunoSEQ multiplex PCR, and TCRdb holds only the in-frame ones, with some missing. The data show 150,000 to 200,000 clones, with approximately 83% seen just once and over 7% held by the top ten. The source material was peripheral blood. The chain carries TRBV15 and TRBJ2-3, with TRBD2 matching 14 bases. This clonotype was obtained from a man between 50 and 59 years old with active or convalescent COVID-19. The CDR3 here is CATSSPGLAGGNTQYF. The CDR3 coding sequence is TGTGCCACCAGCAGCCCAGGACTAGCGGGAGGCAATACGCAGTATTTT.